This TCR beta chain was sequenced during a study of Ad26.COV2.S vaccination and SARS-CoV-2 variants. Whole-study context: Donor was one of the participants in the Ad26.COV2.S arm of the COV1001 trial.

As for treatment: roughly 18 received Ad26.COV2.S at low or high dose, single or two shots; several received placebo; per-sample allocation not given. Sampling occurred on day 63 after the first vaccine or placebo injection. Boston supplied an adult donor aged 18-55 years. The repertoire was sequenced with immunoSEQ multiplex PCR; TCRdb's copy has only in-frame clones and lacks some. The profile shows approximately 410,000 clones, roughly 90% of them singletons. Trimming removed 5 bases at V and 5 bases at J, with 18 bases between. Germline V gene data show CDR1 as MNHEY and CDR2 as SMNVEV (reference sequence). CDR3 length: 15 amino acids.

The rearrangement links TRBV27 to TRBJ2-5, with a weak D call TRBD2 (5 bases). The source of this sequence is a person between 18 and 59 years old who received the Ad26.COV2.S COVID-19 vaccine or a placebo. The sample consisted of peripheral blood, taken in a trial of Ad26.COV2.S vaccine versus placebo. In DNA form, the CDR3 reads TGTGCCAGCAGTCCCGGACTTGCCGCGTGGGAGACCCAGTACTTC. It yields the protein CASSPGLAAWETQYF.